The 21 T cell receptor beta chains below all came from one sample that was sequenced in a study of blood T cells in healthy people across ages. Combining a sample-barcoded 5' primer with a J-beta primer mix, a second PCR ran for about 6 to 12 cycles. TCRdb reprocessed the 5' RACE reads with MiXCR, giving one entry per CDR3 protein. The profile shows over 1,200,000 distinct CDR3 sequences, roughly 64% of them singletons. The sequenced sample consisted of blood. Receptors originate from a man younger than 30 in good health.

The chain couples TRBV20-1 to TRBJ2-7; 8 positions match TRBD2. The CDR3 contains 13 residues. CDR1 and CDR2 from the germline V gene are DFQATT and SNEGSKA (reference sequence). Unmatched junction bases numbered 4, after V lost 1 base and J lost 5 bases. CDR3 region: CSARAAGGNEQYF. The CDR3 nucleotides read TGCAGTGCTAGAGCCGCGGGGGGTAACGAGCAGTACTTC.

This clonotype appeared a few times. The chain combines TRBV6-6 with TRBJ2-4; 14 positions agree with TRBD2. There are 16 residues in the CDR3. The ends lost 6 bases at V and 5 bases at J; junction bases unmatched: 6. The V gene's germline CDR1 is MNHNY and CDR2 SVGAGI (reference sequence). The CDR3 here is CASRGTSGSYENIQYF. DNA of the CDR3: TGTGCCAGCAGGGGGACTAGCGGGAGTTATGAAAACATTCAGTACTTC.

CDR3 nucleotides: TGTGCCAGCGCGGGAGGCTCTGAGACCCAGTACTTC. It yields the protein CASAGGSETQYF. This sequence joins TRBV7-9 and TRBJ2-5; 8 bases are shared with TRBD2. CDR3 size: 12 residues. The germline gives CDR1 SEHNR, CDR2 FQNEAQ (reference sequence). Unmatched junction bases numbered 4, after V lost 8 bases and J lost 5 bases. The variable domain in full, with the rest retrieved from reference TRBV7-9 and TRBJ2-5, is DTGVSQNPRHKITKRGQNVTFRCDPISEHNRLYWYRQTLGQGPEFLTYFQNEAQLEKSRLLSDRFSAERPKGSFSTLEIQRTEQGDSAMYLCASAGGSETQYFGPGTRLLVL.

This clonotype appeared once. The rearrangement links TRBV12-3 or TRBV12-4 to TRBJ1-3; D gene uncertain. V was cut by 1 base and J by 0 bases, with 7 bases left in between. The CDR3 is 15 residues long. In DNA form, the CDR3 reads TGTGCCAGCAGTTTAGGGCGGTTCTCTGGAAACACCATATATTTT. This sequence encodes CASSLGRFSGNTIYF.

This clonotype occurred a few times. This rearrangement joins TRBV7-6 to TRBJ2-3; 7 positions agree with TRBD2. Germline V gene sequence: CDR1 SGHVS, CDR2 FNYEAQ. CDR3 length: 16 residues. V lost 5 bases to trimming and J lost 3 bases; unmatched junction nucleotides: 11. CDR3 nucleotide sequence: TGTGCCAGCAGCCCACTTACGGGACTATCGACAGATACGCAGTATTTT. Encoded protein: CASSPLTGLSTDTQYF.

This clonotype was found a few times. The chain combines TRBV9 with TRBJ2-1, with 12 nucleotides matching TRBD2. In germline, CDR1 is SGDLS, CDR2 YYNGEE. Trimming at V came to 0 bases and at J to 5 bases, leaving 6 bases not matched to a gene. The CDR3 length is 17 residues. The CDR3, as DNA: TGTGCCAGCAGCGTAGCAGCCCGACTAGCGGGAGACAATGAGCAGTTCTTC. Translation gives CASSVAARLAGDNEQFF.

This clonotype was seen a few times. This chain links TRBV2 with TRBJ2-3, with D tentatively TRBD1 or TRBD2 (6 bases each). The germline CDR1 and CDR2 sequences are SNHLY and FYNNEI. V lost 5 bases, J lost 3 bases, and 15 bases lay in between. The CDR3 totals 15 residues. CDR3 nucleotide sequence: TGTGCCAGCAGTCGGGGGCACCCTTCAACAGATACGCAGTATTTT. Protein sequence: CASSRGHPSTDTQYF.

A few counts support this clonotype. The chain employs TRBV6-4 and TRBJ2-2; a weak D match, TRBD1 (6 bases). Trimming removed 4 bases at V and 4 bases at J, with 10 bases between. Germline V gene lookup returns CDR1 MRHNA and CDR2 SNTAGT. The CDR3 contains 14 residues. This chain's CDR3 is CASSVTGTTGELFF. The DNA of the CDR3 is TGTGCCAGCAGTGTTACAGGGACCACCGGGGAGCTGTTTTTT.

This clonotype occurred a few times. This chain uses TRBV5-5 with TRBJ2-3; 12 nucleotides match TRBD2. V lost 1 base to trimming and J lost 6 bases; unmatched junction nucleotides: 9. The CDR3 is made up of 17 amino acids. CDR1 and CDR2 (germline): SGHKS, YYEKEE (reference sequence). The CDR3 DNA follows: TGTGCCAGCAGCTTGTTGTCGGCTAGCGGGAGGGCCGATACGCAGTATTTT. Translation gives CASSLLSASGRADTQYF.

The chain uses TRBV18 and TRBJ2-6; D perhaps matches TRBD1 (6 bases). V shed 6 bases and J shed 0 bases, with 21 bases lying between them. The germline CDR1 and CDR2 sequences are KGHSH and LQKENI. This CDR3 spans 19 amino acids. CDR3 sequence: CASSDPRDTLSSGANVLTF. In DNA, the CDR3 is TGTGCCAGCTCGGACCCTAGGGACACTCTGAGCTCTGGGGCCAACGTCCTGACTTTC.

The chain combines TRBV11-2 with TRBJ1-2; D unresolved. Germline V gives CDR1 SGHAT, CDR2 FQNNGV. The CDR3 covers 16 residues. V dropped 5 bases and J dropped 3 bases, with 19 bases sitting between them. CDR3 protein: CASSPPHRKGDYGYTF. In nucleotides, the CDR3 is TGTGCCAGCAGCCCCCCCCATCGTAAGGGTGACTATGGCTACACCTTC.

The gene calls are TRBV20-1 and TRBJ2-1; 7 nucleotides align to TRBD2. Germline lookup yields CDR1 DFQATT and CDR2 SNEGSKA (reference sequence). The CDR3 extends over 13 amino acids. V trimming: 1 base; J trimming: 6 bases; junction bases outside the gene matches: 3. CDR3 in amino acids: CSARAGGTNEQFF. As DNA, the CDR3 is TGCAGTGCTAGAGCGGGGGGTACCAATGAGCAGTTCTTC.

The rearrangement joins TRBV15 to TRBJ2-7; 10 bases map to TRBD2. The CDR3 sequence is 16 residues long. Trimming at V came to 1 base and at J to 5 bases, leaving 8 bases not matched to a gene. CDR1 is LNHNV, CDR2 YYDKDF, per germline (reference sequence). The CDR3 protein is CATSRVPGLATNEQYF. DNA of the CDR3: TGTGCCACCAGCAGAGTCCCGGGACTAGCGACCAACGAGCAGTACTTC. Drawing the rest from reference TRBV15 and TRBJ2-7, the complete variable domain is DAMVIQNPRYQVTQFGKPVTLSCSQTLNHNVMYWYQQKSSQAPKLLFHYYDKDFNNEADTPDNFQSRRPNTSFCFLDIRSPGLGDTAMYLCATSRVPGLATNEQYFGPGTRLTVT.

The gene calls are TRBV7-2 and TRBJ1-5; no firm D call. Germline-derived CDR1 and CDR2 are SGHTA and FQGNSA. The CDR3 has 12 residues. V was clipped by 1 base and J by 15 bases, with 13 bases between them. The CDR3 here is CASSLETTIGHF. CDR3 sequence (DNA): TGTGCCAGCAGCTTAGAAACAACCATCGGGCATTTT.

The V and J genes are TRBV15 and TRBJ2-2; TRBD2 is a possible D gene (5 bases). The CDR3 is made up of 14 amino acids. V shed 5 bases and J shed 4 bases, with 11 bases lying between them. Germline V gene lookup returns CDR1 LNHNV and CDR2 YYDKDF (reference sequence). This chain's CDR3 is CATSFGIPTGELFF. The CDR3 bases are TGTGCCACCAGCTTCGGGATTCCCACCGGGGAGCTGTTTTTT.

Comment on this clonotype: Just one base apart from a much larger clone, this may be a read error. The V gene is TRBV7-2, the J gene TRBJ2-7; 7 bases align to TRBD2. CDR1 is SGHTA and CDR2 is FQGNSA in the germline V gene. The CDR3 contains 14 residues. V gave up 2 bases and J gave up 5 bases; unmatched junction bases: 6. In DNA form, the CDR3 reads TGTGCCAGCAGCTTATCGCGGGGGAGCGACGAGCAGTACTTC. Encoded protein: CASSLSRGSDEQYF.

The chain uses TRBV29-1 and TRBJ2-1; 9 bases align to TRBD1. Germline-derived CDR1 and CDR2 are SQVTM and ANQGSEA. The V segment lost 7 bases and the J segment 2 bases; nucleotides outside the gene matches: 9. The CDR3 spans 15 residues. In nucleotides, the CDR3 is TGCAGCGCCGCCGGGACAGGGTCTGCCTACAATGAGCAGTTCTTC. Protein: CSAAGTGSAYNEQFF.

The rearrangement joins TRBV4-3 to TRBJ1-1; 7 positions agree with TRBD1. The CDR3 covers 15 residues. With 2 bases clipped from V and 0 bases from J, the junction kept 3 bases outside the gene matches. Germline CDR1 and CDR2: LGHNA and YSLEER. This chain's CDR3 is CASSQPGQLNTEAFF. DNA of the CDR3: TGCGCCAGCAGCCAACCGGGACAGCTGAACACTGAAGCTTTCTTT.

The V call is TRBV6-6, the J call TRBJ2-5, with TRBD2 matching 11 bases. The J segment lost 2 bases and the V segment lost 10 bases, leaving 12 bases of the junction unmatched. CDR1 MNHNY and CDR2 SVGAGI come from the germline V gene (reference sequence). This CDR3 is built from 16 residues. CDR3 coding DNA: TGTGCCACCACTAGACTAGCGGGGAGACAACAAGAGACCCAGTACTTC. It is translated as CATTRLAGRQQETQYF.

The chain joins TRBV4-1 to TRBJ1-2; perhaps TRBD1 as D (5 bases). V was pared by 4 bases and J by 1 base, with 25 bases between. CDR3 length: 19 residues. The V gene's germline CDR1 is MGHRA and CDR2 YSYEKL. The CDR3 spells CASSPYPRQGDQDNYGYTF. CDR3 nucleotide sequence: TGCGCCAGCAGCCCTTATCCCCGGCAGGGCGATCAGGATAACTATGGCTACACCTTC.

This chain links TRBV4-3 with TRBJ1-1; 9 nucleotides match TRBD1. Germline CDR1 and CDR2: LGHNA and YSLEER. The V gene end was trimmed by 4 bases and the J gene end by 1 base; junction bases not matched to a gene: 4. CDR3 length: 15 amino acids. The CDR3 spells CASSREGQGNTEAFF. The CDR3 DNA follows: TGCGCCAGCAGCCGAGAGGGACAGGGGAACACTGAAGCTTTCTTT.